The subject of this entry is one TCR beta chain. This sample was taken from a study of blood T cells in healthy people across ages. A sample-barcoded 5' primer and a J-beta primer mix were used in a second PCR of roughly 7 to 11 cycles. TCRdb re-called the 5' RACE reads through MiXCR, storing one row per CDR3 protein. The repertoire consists of roughly 1.5 million distinct CDR3 sequences, with about 45% occurring once and the leading ten covering about 4%. V shed 0 bases and J shed 11 bases, with 23 bases lying between them. There are 16 residues in the CDR3. Germline V gene data show CDR1 as SGHRS and CDR2 as YFSETQ. Peripheral blood, about 9.8 milliliters per donor, was collected. Every sample yielded at least 6.5 million isolated PBMCs.

This rearrangement joins TRBV5-1 to TRBJ2-5; weak D call: TRBD1 (6 bases). Material for sequencing was blood. This clonotype was sampled from a woman in her late teens or twenties in good health. For the CDR3, the DNA is TGCGCCAGCAGCTTGGTTACCGGGACATCTAACAATGAGCAGTACTTC. This encodes CASSLVTGTSNNEQYF. Combining the CDR3 with reference TRBV5-1 and TRBJ2-5 gives the whole variable domain KAGVTQTPRYLIKTRGQQVTLSCSPISGHRSVSWYQQTPGQGLQFLFEYFSETQRNKGNFPGRFSGRQFSNSRSEMNVSTLELGDSALYLCASSLVTGTSNNEQYFGPGTRLLVL.